Listed below are T cell receptor beta chains from one sample, sequenced in a study of cytomegalovirus exposure and HLA in healthy donors. The method was immunoSEQ multiplex PCR; TCRdb's version includes in-frame clones alone and lacks a portion of them. This table has under 150,000 clones, 65% to 85% appearing once. Sequencing used PBMCs. The receptor source for this set is a woman in her 30s in good health and CMV-seropositive. The CDR3 runs from the conserved cysteine through the conserved F or W. Fields, in order: V gene, D gene, J gene, clone size, CDR3 DNA, CDR3 protein. The D gene is left open where the match is weak. A row's size may be missing; if present it is once, few, many or a size class.

v_gene: TRBV15; d_gene: NA; j_gene: TRBJ2-7; abundance: NA; CDR3nt: TGTGCCACCAGCAGAGGCGGGGTTTCCTACGAGCAGTACTTC; CDR3aa: CATSRGGVSYEQYF
v_gene: TRBV12-5; d_gene: NA; j_gene: TRBJ1-6; abundance: NA; CDR3nt: TGTGCTAGTGGTGGCACAGGGAACTTTTCACCCCTCCACTTT; CDR3aa: CASGGTGNFSPLHF
v_gene: TRBV7-9; d_gene: NA; j_gene: TRBJ2-5; abundance: NA; CDR3nt: TGTGCCAGCAGCTTTCGGGGGGCTGAGACCCAGTACTTC; CDR3aa: CASSFRGAETQYF
v_gene: TRBV21-1; d_gene: NA; j_gene: TRBJ2-3; abundance: once; CDR3nt: TGTGCCAGCAGCAAAGTCACTAGCGGGACTACTAGCACAGATACGCAGTATTTT; CDR3aa: CASSKVTSGTTSTDTQYF
v_gene: TRBV14; d_gene: TRBD2; j_gene: TRBJ2-3; abundance: NA; CDR3nt: TGTGCCAGCAGCCACTTTCTTACTAGCGGGGGGCCAGGCACAGATACGCAGTATTTT; CDR3aa: CASSHFLTSGGPGTDTQYF
v_gene: TRBV7-6; d_gene: TRBD2; j_gene: TRBJ2-3; abundance: once; CDR3nt: TGTGCCAGCAGCTCGGGGGGCAGCGGGGGGCGCCGCACAGATACGCAGTATTTT; CDR3aa: CASSSGGSGGRRTDTQYF
v_gene: TRBV6-5; d_gene: NA; j_gene: TRBJ1-2; abundance: few; CDR3nt: TGTGCCAGCAGCCTTAGACAGGAGGTCTATGGCTACACCTTC; CDR3aa: CASSLRQEVYGYTF
v_gene: TRBV29-1; d_gene: TRBD1; j_gene: TRBJ1-2; abundance: NA; CDR3nt: TGCAGCGTTCCCGACAGGGGAGTCTATGGCTACACCTTC; CDR3aa: CSVPDRGVYGYTF
v_gene: TRBV7-9; d_gene: NA; j_gene: TRBJ1-1; abundance: NA; CDR3nt: TGTTCCAGCAGCTTGTTATTCATGGGGCGGCATAACACTGAAGCTTTCTTT; CDR3aa: CSSSLLFMGRHNTEAFF
v_gene: TRBV5-1; d_gene: NA; j_gene: TRBJ1-2; abundance: NA; CDR3nt: TGCGCCAGCAGCTCGGACAATTATGGCTACACCTTC; CDR3aa: CASSSDNYGYTF
v_gene: TRBV6-1; d_gene: NA; j_gene: TRBJ2-7; abundance: NA; CDR3nt: TGTGCCAGCCTGTTGGAGGCACAAAACGAGCAGTACTTC; CDR3aa: CASLLEAQNEQYF
v_gene: TRBV6-1; d_gene: NA; j_gene: TRBJ2-1; abundance: NA; CDR3nt: TGTGCCAGCAGTAGTGACTATCTCTACAATGAGCAGTTCTTC; CDR3aa: CASSSDYLYNEQFF
v_gene: TRBV5-4; d_gene: TRBD1; j_gene: TRBJ1-3; abundance: NA; CDR3nt: TGTGCCAGCAGCGGGGGACAGTCCGGAAACACCATATATTTT; CDR3aa: CASSGGQSGNTIYF
v_gene: TRBV18; d_gene: NA; j_gene: TRBJ1-2; abundance: NA; CDR3nt: TGTGCCAGCTCACCGGACAGAACCAGTAACTATGGCTACACCTTC; CDR3aa: CASSPDRTSNYGYTF
v_gene: TRBV11-2; d_gene: NA; j_gene: TRBJ1-5; abundance: NA; CDR3nt: TGTGCCAGCAGCTTAGCACCAGGGGTTCATCAGCCCCAGCATTTT; CDR3aa: CASSLAPGVHQPQHF
v_gene: TRBV7-8; d_gene: TRBD1; j_gene: TRBJ1-5; abundance: NA; CDR3nt: TGTGCCAGCAGCTTAGTGGGGACAGTCAATCAGCCCCAGCATTTT; CDR3aa: CASSLVGTVNQPQHF
v_gene: TRBV18; d_gene: NA; j_gene: TRBJ1-4; abundance: NA; CDR3nt: TGTGCCAGCTCACCTGTCACGAGTGAAAAACTGTTTTTT; CDR3aa: CASSPVTSEKLFF
v_gene: TRBV10-3; d_gene: NA; j_gene: TRBJ1-2; abundance: NA; CDR3nt: TGTGCCATCAGCCTCGGCGGTTCCGGAGGCTACACCTTC; CDR3aa: CAISLGGSGGYTF
v_gene: TRBV12-5; d_gene: TRBD1; j_gene: TRBJ1-4; abundance: NA; CDR3nt: TGTGCTAGTGGGAAGGGACAGGGGGAGGAAAAACTGTTTTTT; CDR3aa: CASGKGQGEEKLFF
v_gene: TRBV5-6; d_gene: TRBD2; j_gene: TRBJ2-7; abundance: NA; CDR3nt: TGTGCCAGCAGCTCCATAGCGGGAGAGGCCGAGCAGTACTTC; CDR3aa: CASSSIAGEAEQYF
v_gene: TRBV5-1; d_gene: NA; j_gene: TRBJ2-2; abundance: once; CDR3nt: TGCGCCAGCAACCCCCGGACTGGATGGGGCACCGGGGAGCTGTTTTTT; CDR3aa: CASNPRTGWGTGELFF
v_gene: TRBV11-2; d_gene: NA; j_gene: TRBJ2-1; abundance: NA; CDR3nt: TGTGCCAGCAGCTTAGATGACAGAAGAAACAATGAGCAGTTCTTC; CDR3aa: CASSLDDRRNNEQFF
v_gene: TRBV6-1; d_gene: NA; j_gene: TRBJ2-7; abundance: NA; CDR3nt: TGTGCCAGCTCACCACTGTCCGGGGTGCACGAGCAGTACTTC; CDR3aa: CASSPLSGVHEQYF
v_gene: TRBV5-8; d_gene: NA; j_gene: TRBJ2-3; abundance: once; CDR3nt: TGTGCCAGCACCAGACGCTGGAGTTCAGATACGCAGTATTTT; CDR3aa: CASTRRWSSDTQYF
v_gene: TRBV6-6; d_gene: NA; j_gene: TRBJ1-2; abundance: once; CDR3nt: TGTGCCAGCAGTTCTTCAGGGTCGCGGGGCTACACCTTC; CDR3aa: CASSSSGSRGYTF
v_gene: TRBV2; d_gene: TRBD2; j_gene: TRBJ2-1; abundance: once; CDR3nt: TGTGCCAGCAGTGATATGGCTAGCGGCCTCAATGAGCAGTTCTTC; CDR3aa: CASSDMASGLNEQFF
v_gene: TRBV6-1; d_gene: NA; j_gene: TRBJ1-5; abundance: once; CDR3nt: TGTGCCGCCGCCGGAGGCCACCCACCCCAGCATTTT; CDR3aa: CAAAGGHPPQHF
v_gene: TRBV12-5; d_gene: TRBD1; j_gene: TRBJ1-1; abundance: NA; CDR3nt: TGTGCTAGTGGTTTGGCAGAGACAGGGGTCGAGGACACTGAAGCTTTCTTT; CDR3aa: CASGLAETGVEDTEAFF
v_gene: TRBV2; d_gene: NA; j_gene: TRBJ1-1; abundance: NA; CDR3nt: TGTGCCAGCAGTGAACACGGGAACACTGAAGCTTTCTTT; CDR3aa: CASSEHGNTEAFF
v_gene: TRBV19; d_gene: TRBD1; j_gene: TRBJ1-6; abundance: NA; CDR3nt: TGTGCCAGTAAGAGGGGAGACAGGGGGAATTCACCCCTCCACTTT; CDR3aa: CASKRGDRGNSPLHF
v_gene: TRBV5-1; d_gene: TRBD1; j_gene: TRBJ1-1; abundance: few; CDR3nt: TGCGCCAGCAGAGAGGAGGGGGCGCACACTGAAGCTTTCTTT; CDR3aa: CASREEGAHTEAFF
v_gene: TRBV5-1; d_gene: NA; j_gene: TRBJ2-1; abundance: once; CDR3nt: TGCGCCAGCAGCTTGGAATATGGGGGGGGCAAGAATGAGCAGTTCTTC; CDR3aa: CASSLEYGGGKNEQFF
v_gene: TRBV6-4; d_gene: TRBD1; j_gene: TRBJ1-2; abundance: NA; CDR3nt: TGTGCCAGCAGTTCCACAGTGACAGGGACGAAGTATGGCTACACCTTC; CDR3aa: CASSSTVTGTKYGYTF
v_gene: TRBV9; d_gene: NA; j_gene: TRBJ2-3; abundance: NA; CDR3nt: TGTGCCAGCAGCGCAGGGGTTAGTGCTATTGATACGCAGTATTTT; CDR3aa: CASSAGVSAIDTQYF
v_gene: TRBV5-1; d_gene: NA; j_gene: TRBJ2-2; abundance: NA; CDR3nt: TGCGCCAGCAGCTTGAGGGCCTCAGGGACCGGGGAGCTGTTTTTT; CDR3aa: CASSLRASGTGELFF
v_gene: TRBV5-6; d_gene: NA; j_gene: TRBJ2-7; abundance: NA; CDR3nt: TGTGCCAGCAGCTCGACCCGACGTCGGGACAAGCCCTACGAGCAGTACTTC; CDR3aa: CASSSTRRRDKPYEQYF
v_gene: TRBV2; d_gene: TRBD2; j_gene: TRBJ2-5; abundance: NA; CDR3nt: TGTGCCAGCAGTGGGACTAGCTACCCCTTGGAGCAGTACTTC; CDR3aa: CASSGTSYPLEQYF
v_gene: TRBV27; d_gene: TRBD1; j_gene: TRBJ1-1; abundance: once; CDR3nt: TGTGCCAGCAGTTTGACAGGGGGCAACACTGAAGCTTTCTTT; CDR3aa: CASSLTGGNTEAFF
v_gene: TRBV2; d_gene: NA; j_gene: TRBJ1-5; abundance: NA; CDR3nt: TGTGCCAGCAGCCGGGACATTCAGCCCCAGCATTTT; CDR3aa: CASSRDIQPQHF
v_gene: TRBV19; d_gene: TRBD2; j_gene: TRBJ2-5; abundance: NA; CDR3nt: TGTGCCAGTAGTATCAGACTAGCCCCTTGGGAGACCCAGTACTTC; CDR3aa: CASSIRLAPWETQYF
v_gene: TRBV28; d_gene: TRBD1; j_gene: TRBJ1-5; abundance: NA; CDR3nt: TGTGCCAGCAGTACAGACAGGGCGAAATTTAGCAATCAGCCCCAGCATTTT; CDR3aa: CASSTDRAKFSNQPQHF
v_gene: TRBV29-1; d_gene: TRBD1; j_gene: TRBJ2-7; abundance: NA; CDR3nt: TGCAGCGTTGCCGCCGGGACAGGGGGTGCCTGGGTGGCCTACGAGCAGTACTTC; CDR3aa: CSVAAGTGGAWVAYEQYF
v_gene: TRBV6-5; d_gene: NA; j_gene: TRBJ2-6; abundance: NA; CDR3nt: TGTGCCAGCACCAACCGGCGGGCTGGGGCCAACGTCCTGACTTTC; CDR3aa: CASTNRRAGANVLTF
v_gene: TRBV18; d_gene: NA; j_gene: TRBJ1-1; abundance: few; CDR3nt: TGTGCCAGCTCACCACAGGGAGGCACTGAAGCTTTCTTT; CDR3aa: CASSPQGGTEAFF
v_gene: TRBV5-1; d_gene: NA; j_gene: TRBJ2-2; abundance: NA; CDR3nt: TGCGCCAGCAGCATCTCTGCCTACGACACCGGGGAGCTGTTTTTT; CDR3aa: CASSISAYDTGELFF
v_gene: TRBV5-5; d_gene: NA; j_gene: TRBJ1-5; abundance: NA; CDR3nt: TGTGCCAGCAGCCCAGTTACAACAGGGCATCAGCCCCAGCATTTT; CDR3aa: CASSPVTTGHQPQHF
v_gene: TRBV9; d_gene: TRBD1; j_gene: TRBJ2-7; abundance: NA; CDR3nt: TGTGCCAGCAGCTTTGGACAGGGCGTCGACGAGCAGTACTTC; CDR3aa: CASSFGQGVDEQYF
v_gene: TRBV18; d_gene: NA; j_gene: TRBJ2-3; abundance: NA; CDR3nt: TGTGCCAGCTCACAAATACGAGGAGGGGACCCCACAGATACGCAGTATTTT; CDR3aa: CASSQIRGGDPTDTQYF
v_gene: TRBV19; d_gene: NA; j_gene: TRBJ1-2; abundance: NA; CDR3nt: TGTGCCAGTAGTATAGGTGAGGGCAGGTCTAGCTACGCCTTC; CDR3aa: CASSIGEGRSSYAF
v_gene: TRBV7-9; d_gene: TRBD1; j_gene: TRBJ1-2; abundance: NA; CDR3nt: TGTGCCAGCAGCCGGAGTGACAGGGCCTTCTATGGCTACACCTTC; CDR3aa: CASSRSDRAFYGYTF
v_gene: TRBV18; d_gene: NA; j_gene: TRBJ1-1; abundance: NA; CDR3nt: TGTGCCAGCTCACCGGACAAGAACACTGAAGCTTTCTTT; CDR3aa: CASSPDKNTEAFF
v_gene: TRBV7-6; d_gene: TRBD2; j_gene: TRBJ2-3; abundance: NA; CDR3nt: TGTGCCAGCAGCCCCTCGGTTAGCGGGGGGGTTGTAGATACGCAGTATTTT; CDR3aa: CASSPSVSGGVVDTQYF
v_gene: TRBV4-1; d_gene: NA; j_gene: TRBJ1-5; abundance: NA; CDR3nt: TGCGCCAGCAGCCAAGACGGCAGGTCCCAGCATTTT; CDR3aa: CASSQDGRSQHF
v_gene: TRBV30; d_gene: TRBD2; j_gene: TRBJ2-1; abundance: NA; CDR3nt: TGTGCCTGGAGTCTTAGCGGGGGATACAATGAGCAGTTCTTC; CDR3aa: CAWSLSGGYNEQFF
v_gene: TRBV30; d_gene: NA; j_gene: TRBJ2-3; abundance: NA; CDR3nt: TGTGCCTGGAGGGTGGGAGGACTAAGCACAGATACGCAGTATTTT; CDR3aa: CAWRVGGLSTDTQYF